This T cell receptor (beta chain) was sequenced during a study of shared clonotypes between healthy human individuals. On the study more broadly: Each donor's CD8 memory used one plate, CD8 naive two, each CD4 subset three.

Study-wide findings and caveats: Clonotype sharing across donors was expected to vary with sequencing depth.

With V trimmed by 6 bases and J by 3 bases, 10 bases remained unmatched. Germline CDR1 and CDR2: MNHNS and SASEGT. The CDR3 loop spans 15 amino acids. Method: immunoSEQ multiplex PCR; TCRdb's copy keeps in-frame clones and lacks some. The sample has fewer than 2.5 million clones; 80% to 95% are singletons. The donors, healthy adults who were HIV-negative, had experienced no recent acute infections or vaccinations. Regarding this clone: No antigen is known for it.

Material for sequencing was naive CD4+ T cells from PBMCs. The subset here: CD45RA+ positively selected. The gene calls are TRBV6-1 and TRBJ2-5, with TRBD2 identical over 7 bases. The source is a man between 18 and 29 years old in good health. Some clones in this sample may be carry-over from other donors' samples. Here the CDR3 DNA reads TGTGCCAGCAGGCAACGGGAGCGGGAAGAAGAGACCCAGTACTTC. Translation: CASRQREREEETQYF.